Listed below are T cell receptor beta chains from one sample, sequenced in a study of T cells after yellow fever vaccination. MiXCR, run by TCRdb on the 5' RACE reads, gives a single entry per CDR3 protein. The sample comprises just under 85,000 distinct CDR3 sequences, about 14% of which are singletons, and roughly 24% rests with the top ten. The sequencing here drew on CD8+ T cells not binding an NS4B(214-222) dextramer, sorted from PBMCs, taken 21 days after the first yellow fever vaccination. The receptors were sampled from a man in his late teens or twenties who received the YFV17D yellow fever vaccine. Each CDR3 is given with its conserved first and last residue. The order of the fields is D gene, clone size, J gene, V gene, CDR3 DNA, CDR3 protein. A D gene is named only where the DNA matches it firmly. Size values are once, few and many counts, or a class for expanded clones, and some rows have none.

d_gene: NA; abundance: NA; j_gene: TRBJ1-4; v_gene: TRBV7-3; CDR3nt: TGTGCCAGCAGCTTAATGCCCTATGAAAAACTGTTTTTT; CDR3aa: CASSLMPYEKLFF
d_gene: NA; abundance: few; j_gene: TRBJ2-3; v_gene: TRBV27; CDR3nt: TGTGCCAGCAGTTCCGGGACTCCCACAGATACGCAGTATTTT; CDR3aa: CASSSGTPTDTQYF
d_gene: NA; abundance: NA; j_gene: TRBJ2-7; v_gene: TRBV6-2/TRBV6-3; CDR3nt: TGTGCCAGCAGTTACCCCCTTGTGGGGCTACCCTACGAGCAGTACTTC; CDR3aa: CASSYPLVGLPYEQYF
d_gene: NA; abundance: NA; j_gene: TRBJ2-4; v_gene: TRBV20-1; CDR3nt: TGCAGTGCTAGAGATCTTGGACAGAGTCTAGCCAAAAACATTCAGTACTTC; CDR3aa: CSARDLGQSLAKNIQYF
d_gene: NA; abundance: few; j_gene: TRBJ1-5; v_gene: TRBV12-3/TRBV12-4; CDR3nt: TGTGCCAGCGGGCTGGGCCGCTATCAGCCCCAGCATTTT; CDR3aa: CASGLGRYQPQHF
d_gene: TRBD1; abundance: few; j_gene: TRBJ1-5; v_gene: TRBV4-1; CDR3nt: TGCGCCAGCAGCCCAATGGACAGGGGGCCCCAGCCCCAGCATTTT; CDR3aa: CASSPMDRGPQPQHF
d_gene: NA; abundance: NA; j_gene: TRBJ2-5; v_gene: TRBV9; CDR3nt: TGTGCCAGCAGCGTAGATGGCGCCAAAGTCGATCCCCAGTACTTC; CDR3aa: CASSVDGAKVDPQYF
d_gene: NA; abundance: few; j_gene: TRBJ2-5; v_gene: TRBV29-1; CDR3nt: TGCAGCGTTGTAACGGTTCAAGAGACCCAGTACTTC; CDR3aa: CSVVTVQETQYF
d_gene: NA; abundance: NA; j_gene: TRBJ1-6; v_gene: TRBV9; CDR3nt: TGTGCCAGCAGCGTAGGTCCCGGGCCCGGTGGTTCACCCCTCCACTTT; CDR3aa: CASSVGPGPGGSPLHF
d_gene: TRBD1; abundance: NA; j_gene: TRBJ2-7; v_gene: TRBV5-1; CDR3nt: TGCGCCAGCAGCTTGATGGGACAGGGGAACTCCTACGAGCAGTACTTC; CDR3aa: CASSLMGQGNSYEQYF
d_gene: NA; abundance: NA; j_gene: TRBJ2-2; v_gene: TRBV5-1; CDR3nt: TGCGCCAGCAGCCACGGAACGAACACCGGGGAGCTGTTTTTT; CDR3aa: CASSHGTNTGELFF
d_gene: TRBD2; abundance: NA; j_gene: TRBJ2-5; v_gene: TRBV29-1; CDR3nt: TGCAGCGTTGAAGATCCCATTTGGAGCGGGGGTAGGGAGACCCAGTACTTC; CDR3aa: CSVEDPIWSGGRETQYF
d_gene: TRBD1; abundance: once; j_gene: TRBJ1-4; v_gene: TRBV20-1; CDR3nt: TGCAGTGCTAGACCCCCCCGAGGACAGGGGGAGTTAAAGGGATTGTTTAATGAAAAACTGTTTTTT; CDR3aa: CSARPPRGQGELKGLFNEKLFF
d_gene: NA; abundance: few; j_gene: TRBJ2-5; v_gene: TRBV5-1; CDR3nt: TGCGCCAGCAGCTTGGGTCAGGAATTCCAAGAGACCCAGTACTTC; CDR3aa: CASSLGQEFQETQYF
d_gene: NA; abundance: few; j_gene: TRBJ2-5; v_gene: TRBV9; CDR3nt: TGTGCCAGCAGCGTAGAAAGCGGAGGGGGGGAAGAGACCCAGTACTTC; CDR3aa: CASSVESGGGEETQYF
d_gene: NA; abundance: few; j_gene: TRBJ1-1; v_gene: TRBV28; CDR3nt: TGTGCCAGCAGTTTAAATATCGGGGGCGAGACTGAAGCTTTCTTT; CDR3aa: CASSLNIGGETEAFF
d_gene: NA; abundance: few; j_gene: TRBJ2-5; v_gene: TRBV20-1; CDR3nt: TGCAGTGCTTCCCGACAAACCCAGTACTTC; CDR3aa: CSASRQTQYF
d_gene: NA; abundance: few; j_gene: TRBJ2-5; v_gene: TRBV24-1; CDR3nt: TGTGCCACCAGTGACCCAGGGGAAGAGACCCAGTACTTC; CDR3aa: CATSDPGEETQYF
d_gene: NA; abundance: many; j_gene: TRBJ2-3; v_gene: TRBV12-3/TRBV12-4; CDR3nt: TGTGCCAGCAGTTTCTTGGCAGGGGGCACAGATACGCAGTATTTT; CDR3aa: CASSFLAGGTDTQYF
d_gene: NA; abundance: few; j_gene: TRBJ2-1; v_gene: TRBV6-2/TRBV6-3; CDR3nt: TGTGCCAGCAGTTTCAGGCTAGACAATGAGCAGTTCTTC; CDR3aa: CASSFRLDNEQFF
d_gene: NA; abundance: many; j_gene: TRBJ2-5; v_gene: TRBV7-9; CDR3nt: TGTGCCAGCAGAAGACCGCGGACATTTGAAGAGACCCAGTACTTC; CDR3aa: CASRRPRTFEETQYF
d_gene: NA; abundance: many; j_gene: TRBJ2-4; v_gene: TRBV28; CDR3nt: TGTGCCAGCAGTTTATTACTAGCCAAAAACATTCAGTACTTC; CDR3aa: CASSLLLAKNIQYF
d_gene: NA; abundance: NA; j_gene: TRBJ2-5; v_gene: TRBV3-1; CDR3nt: TGTGCCAGCAGCCCTCTGGGGCCCGGGCGAGAGACCCAGTACTTC; CDR3aa: CASSPLGPGRETQYF
d_gene: NA; abundance: NA; j_gene: TRBJ1-6; v_gene: TRBV23-1; CDR3nt: TGCGCCAGCAGCCGGGGTTTGTCACCCCTCCACTTT; CDR3aa: CASSRGLSPLHF